The sequence of this T cell receptor beta chain was determined in a study of radiotherapy plus CTLA-4 blockade in lung cancer (dated by TCRdb to 2017 to 2018). Turning to the overall study: Objective responses were observed in 18% of enrolled patients, and disease control was achieved in approximately 30%. General findings and caveats noted by the study authors: After treatment with radiotherapy and ipilimumab, TCR clones that came from tumors expanded in the peripheral blood. The strongest predictors of response were reported to be early dynamic shifts in blood T cell clones along with a rise in serum interferon-beta following radiation.

The study tested focal radiation therapy combined with CTLA-4 blockade (ipilimumab) in patients with chemo-refractory metastatic non-small-cell lung cancer. The receptor library was made with the immunoSEQ multiplex PCR assay. TCRdb stores this immuneACCESS table with in-frame sequences only. Part of the clones is absent; in the studies checked, under half of the shortfall reflects unresolved V genes, and no reason is known for the rest. The table for this sample lists 95,000 to 150,000 clones; 85% to 90% of them were counted only once. 6.9% of the sample belongs to the ten largest clones. As to this clone: The antigen this receptor binds is unknown. Per-base quality was not reported, and no clone a single base away is much larger than it.

Trimmed from V: 3 bases; trimmed from J: 8 bases; junction bases lacking a gene match: 17. Spanning cysteine to phenylalanine, the CDR3 consists of 17 amino acids. Only CDR3 DNA remains: 51 bases, in frame from the first base. CDR1 and CDR2, per the germline V gene, are SGHRS and YFSETQ. The rearrangement joined TRBV5-1 to TRBJ2-1; the junction holds 7 bases that match TRBD1. The specimen was peripheral blood, collected from a patient treated with radiotherapy plus ipilimumab. This receptor was taken from a human donor with non-small cell lung cancer that progressed on radiotherapy plus ipilimumab. The CDR3 corresponds to CASSSHPRGRLGDEQFF. The sequenced DNA: TGCGCCAGCAGCTCTCACCCGAGGGGGCGATTGGGGGATGAGCAGTTCTTC. Outside the CDR3, residues come from the reference TRBV5-1 and TRBJ2-1 proteins, so the full variable domain is: KAGVTQTPRYLIKTRGQQVTLSCSPISGHRSVSWYQQTPGQGLQFLFEYFSETQRNKGNFPGRFSGRQFSNSRSEMNVSTLELGDSALYLCASSSHPRGRLGDEQFFGPGTRLTVL.